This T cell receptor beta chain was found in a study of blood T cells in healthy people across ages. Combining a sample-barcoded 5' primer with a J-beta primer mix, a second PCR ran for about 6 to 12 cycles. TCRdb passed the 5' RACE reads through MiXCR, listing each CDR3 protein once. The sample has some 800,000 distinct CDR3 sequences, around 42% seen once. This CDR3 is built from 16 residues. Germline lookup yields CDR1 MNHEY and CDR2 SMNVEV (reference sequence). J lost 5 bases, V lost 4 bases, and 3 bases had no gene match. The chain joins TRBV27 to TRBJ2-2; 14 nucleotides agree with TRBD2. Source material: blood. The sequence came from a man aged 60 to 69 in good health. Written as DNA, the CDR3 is TGTGCCAGCAGTTCCTGGACTAGCGGGGGGACCGGGGAGCTGTTTTTT. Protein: CASSSWTSGGTGELFF.